This note documents a single TCR beta chain sequence. This clone's antigen is unknown. Base qualities are not recorded, but no much larger clone differs from it by a single base. The sample comes from a study of cytomegalovirus exposure and HLA in healthy donors (dated by TCRdb to the late 2010s). Looking at the study overall: In an earlier analysis of about 560 of the donors, under 300 Gb of sequence data and 100 million or so unique TCR beta sequences from approximately 180 million T cells were reported. Of the 398 genotyped donors, approximately 82% fell in the genetic ancestry cluster associated with self-reported Caucasian donors. Rather than drawing on any new phenotypic data, the later analysis identified candidate immune exposures from TCR beta sequences and the way those sequences occurred across donors. A later genetic analysis used genome-wide SNP genotypes for about 65% of the 666 donors, treating that subset as a discovery cohort. In addition to the first cohort of approximately 650 subjects, a separate validation cohort of 130 or so different subjects was used. Roughly 5 DR-DQ haplotypes were handled as single units for association and clustering, since linkage in the cohort was strong. All discovery cohort repertoires had been generated using a single sequencing platform. The study profiled the T cell repertoires of hundreds of subjects by immunosequencing and related them to cytomegalovirus serostatus. A later analysis re-analyzed previously published TCR beta repertoires from hundreds of donors and added high-resolution HLA genotyping to study TCR occurrence patterns. HLA typing included class I and class II loci at four-digit resolution. An earlier analysis of fewer than 700 of the donors applied high-throughput TCR beta sequencing to assess whether each TCR beta V gene segment acted as functional or pseudogenic. Typing coverage differed by locus: A, B, C, DRB1 and DQB1 were typed in roughly 629-640 donors, DQA1 in roughly 500, DPA1 in some 570, and DPB1 in around 490. An early release covering roughly 640 HLA-typed donors comprised approximately 290 gigabases of sequencing data and around 80 million unique TCR sequences. The study aimed to test whether signatures of past pathogen exposure could be identified by cataloging public T cell receptors. Among around 400 genotyped donors of the cohort, an average of approximately 240,000 unique TCR beta nucleotide sequences was sequenced per donor, of which 15% to 20% were non-productive. Alongside the repertoire data, information on donor age, sex, ethnicity and CMV serostatus was compiled. To predict cytomegalovirus infection status, the study combined high-throughput TCR immunosequencing, statistical association of individual TCRs with disease status, and machine learning. The research as a whole found: The presence/absence analyses assumed that sequencing depth was roughly uniform across donors, and that assumption may not be true. In a later analysis, HLA-associated TCR beta chains showed more clonal expansion and lower generation probabilities than non-associated chains that were equally common. Some IMGT-functional V segments, including TRBV6-2 and TRBV6-3, could not be told apart with the 87-base-pair reads, so those segments were excluded. The cohort was sequenced for TCR beta chains only, and without alpha or paired-chain data the features that could be detected were limited. In a later genetic analysis, fewer N-insertions in productive TCRs were reported among donors in an Asian-associated ancestry cluster than the roughly 700-donor mean. The classifier was reported to diagnose cytomegalovirus status with high specificity and sensitivity in both the original cohort and the validation cohort. Because counts were too low, more than 15 rarely observed V segments, including chromosome 9 orphons, were left out of the earlier analysis of 587 of the donors. Three of the identified cytomegalovirus-associated TCR beta chains were confirmed in vitro to be specific for cytomegalovirus antigens. According to the authors, the approach could potentially be generalized to other disease states and immunological phenotypes. Assigning TCR associations to individual alleles was difficult when HLA alleles, especially DR and DQ, strongly co-occurred. Correlated functional status among segregating V segments might reflect linkage disequilibrium, but an unknown experimental factor could not be ruled out. The sequencing pipeline was judged likely to have produced a cluster of highly shared sequence variants as a technical artifact. A later analysis reported that several top co-occurrence clusters appeared linked to parvovirus B19, influenza, CMV and Epstein-Barr virus. A total of 150 or so TCR beta chains were listed by the study as associated with cytomegalovirus. In a later analysis, TCR association rates were found to vary across HLA loci, with the most associated TCRs seen for DRB1 alleles and the fewest for HLA-C alleles. Specific HLA alleles were associated with around 18,000 TCR beta sequences at a false discovery rate of 0.05 in a later analysis. HLA typing was unavailable for some donors at each locus, so association tests used only the typed subset. Most TCR sequences were observed very rarely across donors, whereas some public TCRs were present in many individuals. In a later genetic analysis, a missense DCLRE1C variant was associated with V-gene and J-gene trimming of TCR beta chains, and the association was replicated in an independent cohort. For the cohort, immune exposure information was limited to CMV serostatus. Broadly in line with IMGT annotations, most TCR beta V segments showed up in productive rearrangements about 87% or about 30% of the time in an earlier analysis of around 550 of the donors. A later analysis found that most CMV-associated TCR beta chains appeared HLA-restricted, with HLA associations seemingly driven largely by CMV exposure. A further reported finding was that TCR beta sequences accurately predicted the HLA-A and HLA-B alleles for most subjects in the first cohort.

From the cysteine up to the phenylalanine, the CDR3 has a length of 19 residues. Only the CDR3 part of the read is kept: 57 bases, read in frame from the first base. The germline V gene (reference sequence) yields SEHNR for CDR1 and FQNEAQ for CDR2. Trimming accounts for 9 bases at V and 4 bases at J, while the number of junction bases matched to no gene is 18. The cohort consisted of 600 to 750 healthy bone marrow donors. All cohort members were sampled while nominally healthy, although unrecorded immune exposures were likely present. The donor tested CMV seropositive, placing the donor among the 250 to 350 seropositive members of the cohort. Each donor provided a peripheral blood sample, and peripheral blood mononuclear cells were used for TCR beta sequencing. The Qiagen DNeasy Blood Extraction Kit was used to extract genomic DNA from the blood cell samples. Libraries were made using the immunoSEQ multiplex PCR assay. For the multiplex PCR, a mixture combining 60 forward primers for TCR Vbeta segments and 13 reverse primers for TCR Jbeta segments was used. The CDR3 region of rearranged TCR beta genes was amplified from genomic DNA by a multiplex PCR assay. The amplified TCR beta libraries were sequenced on the Illumina HiSeq System as 87-base-pair reads. As for the authors' bioinformatics: In a later analysis, tens of millions of unique TCR beta chains were counted across the 500 to 850 repertoires, and about 9.9 million of these chains were shared by at least two donors. Raw reads were error-corrected and collapsed into unique sequences by a nearest-neighbor algorithm in which closely related sequences were merged to remove PCR and sequencing errors. Alignment of CDR3 sequences to IMGT reference sequences was used to assign V, D and J gene segments. For a sequence to be retained, a match of at least six nucleotides to both a V gene segment and a J gene segment was required. A rearrangement counted as productive if the CDR3 had no stop codons and remained in frame with V and J, and every other rearrangement counted as non-productive. Following IMGT convention, CDR3 was defined as the stretch from the second conserved V-encoded cysteine to the conserved J-encoded phenylalanine. In an earlier analysis of 587 of the donors, sequences lacking an unambiguous match to a single V gene segment were excluded. An earlier analysis of several hundred of the donors called V segments functional above 56.7% productive rearrangements and segregating when the between-donor standard deviation exceeded 5%. A statistical classification framework was developed to diagnose cytomegalovirus status using the catalog of TCR beta chain sequences. V and J gene assignment, in a later analysis, came from comparing TCR nucleotide sequences with IMGT/GENE-DB human TR gene sequences. In a later analysis, CDR3 sequences and most-parsimonious VDJ recombination scenarios were assigned using the TCRdist pipeline. A later analysis defined each TCR beta chain by its CDR3 amino acid sequence plus V-gene family, and excluded reads lacking a unique V-gene family. As a way to deal with suspected cross-contamination and a sequencing artifact, a later analysis dropped 640 or so nucleotide sequences that were highly shared and had low generation probability. In a later analysis, a clonal expansion index for each public chain was calculated from normalized within-repertoire ranks of inferred template counts. In a later analysis, generation probabilities were computed with a VDJ recombination model fitted to out-of-frame rearrangements, and the resulting probabilities were checked against IGoR. Hypergeometric tests were used in a later analysis to score TCR-TCR, TCR-HLA and TCR-CMV co-occurrence, with a repertoire-size bias correction applied to the TCR pairs. To estimate false discovery rates, a later analysis permuted the HLA or CMV assignments 20 times. A later analysis grouped co-occurring TCRs with DBSCAN, adding TCRdist sequence similarity when clustering within HLA-allele-positive subsets. Repertoires with fewer than 30,000 or more than 120,000 public chains, plus five repertoires with anomalous nucleotide sharing, were excluded from co-occurrence clustering. TCRdb stores this immuneACCESS table with in-frame sequences only. Part of the clones is absent; in the studies checked, under half of the shortfall reflects unresolved V genes, and no reason is known for the rest. The D gene and trimming were derived from the DNA, and the V and J assignments and clone size from that table. The sample records about 78,000 clones, roughly 64% of which are singletons. Of the sample, approximately 5.4% is held by the ten largest clones.

In this chain, TRBV7-9 is recombined with TRBJ2-2, with 12 junctional bases fitting TRBD1. The sequencing input was PBMCs. The TCR originated in a man aged 25-40 years in good health and CMV-seropositive. The DNA sequence is TGTGCCAGGAGCATTCGTCGGGACAGGGGGCTAAATTCCACCGGGGAGCTGTTTTTT. It specifies CARSIRRDRGLNSTGELFF.